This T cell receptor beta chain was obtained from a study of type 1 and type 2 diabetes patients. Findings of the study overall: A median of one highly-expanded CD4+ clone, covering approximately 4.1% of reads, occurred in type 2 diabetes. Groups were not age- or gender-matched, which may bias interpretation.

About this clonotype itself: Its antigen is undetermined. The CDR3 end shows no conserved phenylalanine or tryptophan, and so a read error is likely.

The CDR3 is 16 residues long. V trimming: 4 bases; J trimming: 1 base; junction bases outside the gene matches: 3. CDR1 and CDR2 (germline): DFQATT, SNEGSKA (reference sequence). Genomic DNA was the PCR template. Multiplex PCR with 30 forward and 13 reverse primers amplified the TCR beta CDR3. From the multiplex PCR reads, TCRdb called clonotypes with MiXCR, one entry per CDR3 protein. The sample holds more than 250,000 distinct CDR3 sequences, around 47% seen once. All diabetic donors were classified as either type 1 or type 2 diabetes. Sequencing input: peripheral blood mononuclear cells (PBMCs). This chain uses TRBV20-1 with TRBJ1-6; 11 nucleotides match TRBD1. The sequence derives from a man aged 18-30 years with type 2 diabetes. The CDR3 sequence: CSATGQGGSYNSPLHS. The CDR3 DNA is TGCAGTGCTACGGGACAGGGGGGGTCCTATAATTCACCCCTCCACTCT.